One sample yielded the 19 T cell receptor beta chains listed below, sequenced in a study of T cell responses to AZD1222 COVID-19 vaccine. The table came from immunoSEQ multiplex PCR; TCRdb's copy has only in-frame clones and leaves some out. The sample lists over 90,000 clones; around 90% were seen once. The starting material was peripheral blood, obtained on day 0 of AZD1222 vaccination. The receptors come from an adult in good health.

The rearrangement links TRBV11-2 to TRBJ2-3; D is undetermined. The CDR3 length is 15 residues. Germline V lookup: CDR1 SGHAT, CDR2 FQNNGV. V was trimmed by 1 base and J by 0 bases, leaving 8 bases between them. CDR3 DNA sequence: TGTGCCAGCAGCTTAGCCCCTTCAAGCACAGATACGCAGTATTTT. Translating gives CASSLAPSSTDTQYF. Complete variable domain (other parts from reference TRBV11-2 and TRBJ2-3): EAGVAQSPRYKIIEKRQSVAFWCNPISGHATLYWYQQILGQGPKLLIQFQNNGVVDDSQLPKDRFSAERLKGVDSTLKIQPAKLEDSAVYLCASSLAPSSTDTQYFGPGTRLTVL.

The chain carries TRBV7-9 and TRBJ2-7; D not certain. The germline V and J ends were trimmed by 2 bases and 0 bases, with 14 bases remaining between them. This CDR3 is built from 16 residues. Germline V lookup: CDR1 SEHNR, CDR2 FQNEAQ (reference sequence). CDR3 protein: CASSLYSPTFSYEQYF. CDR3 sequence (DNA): TGTGCCAGCAGCTTATACAGTCCCACCTTCTCCTACGAGCAGTACTTC.

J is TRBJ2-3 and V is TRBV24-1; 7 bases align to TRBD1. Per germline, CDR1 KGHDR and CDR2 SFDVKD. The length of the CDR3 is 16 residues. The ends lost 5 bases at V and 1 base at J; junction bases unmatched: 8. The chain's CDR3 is CATSGHPGQRTDTQYF. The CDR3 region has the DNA TGTGCCACCAGTGGTCATCCGGGACAGCGCACAGATACGCAGTATTTT.

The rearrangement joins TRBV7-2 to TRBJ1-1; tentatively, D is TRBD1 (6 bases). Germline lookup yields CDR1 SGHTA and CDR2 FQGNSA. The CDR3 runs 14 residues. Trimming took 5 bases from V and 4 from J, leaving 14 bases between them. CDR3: CASSTRTGSTEAFF. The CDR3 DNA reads TGTGCCAGCAGCACCCGCACAGGGTCCACTGAAGCTTTCTTT.

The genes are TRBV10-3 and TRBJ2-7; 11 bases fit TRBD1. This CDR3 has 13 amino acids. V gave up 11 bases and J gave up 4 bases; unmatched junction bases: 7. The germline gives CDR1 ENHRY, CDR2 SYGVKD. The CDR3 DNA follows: TGTGCCGTGGGGACAGGGGGAAAGTACGAGCAGTACTTC. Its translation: CAVGTGGKYEQYF.

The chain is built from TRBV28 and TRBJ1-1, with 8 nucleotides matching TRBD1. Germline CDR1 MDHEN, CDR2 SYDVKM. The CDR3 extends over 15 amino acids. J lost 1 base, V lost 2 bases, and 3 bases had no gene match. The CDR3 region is CASSLAGQGNTEAFF. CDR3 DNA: TGTGCCAGCAGTTTAGCTGGACAGGGGAACACTGAAGCTTTCTTT.

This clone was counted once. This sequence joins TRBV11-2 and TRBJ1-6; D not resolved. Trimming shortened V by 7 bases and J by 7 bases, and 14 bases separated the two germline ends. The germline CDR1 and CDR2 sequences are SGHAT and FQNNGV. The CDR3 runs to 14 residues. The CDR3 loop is CASIGSPRNSPLHF. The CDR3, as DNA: TGTGCCAGCATAGGGAGCCCCCGGAATTCACCCCTCCACTTT.

The CDR3 sequence: CASSRTGQGNYGYTF. CDR3 bases: TGTGCCAGCAGCCGAACGGGACAGGGTAACTATGGCTACACCTTC. The chain combines TRBV5-4 with TRBJ1-2; 9 bases match TRBD1. The CDR3 covers 15 residues. After removal of 4 bases from V and 1 base from J, the junction contained 5 bases not matched to a gene. Germline V gene lookup returns CDR1 SGHNT and CDR2 YYREEE (reference sequence). The variable domain in full, completed from reference TRBV5-4 and TRBJ1-2, reads ETGVTQSPTHLIKTRGQQVTLRCSSQSGHNTVSWYQQALGQGPQFIFQYYREEENGRGNFPPRFSGLQFPNYSSELNVNALELDDSALYLCASSRTGQGNYGYTFGSGTRLTVV.

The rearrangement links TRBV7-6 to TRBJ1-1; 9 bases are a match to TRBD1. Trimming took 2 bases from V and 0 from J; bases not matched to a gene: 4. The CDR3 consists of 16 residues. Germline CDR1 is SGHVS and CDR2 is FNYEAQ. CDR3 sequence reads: CASSLNTGGLNTEAFF. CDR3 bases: TGTGCCAGCAGCTTAAACACAGGGGGCTTGAACACTGAAGCTTTCTTT.

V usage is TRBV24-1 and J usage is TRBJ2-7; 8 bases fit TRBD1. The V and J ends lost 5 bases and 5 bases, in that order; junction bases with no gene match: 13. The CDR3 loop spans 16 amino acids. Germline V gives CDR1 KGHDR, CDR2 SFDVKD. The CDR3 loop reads CATSGGGQGTSHEQYF. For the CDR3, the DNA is TGTGCCACCAGTGGGGGCGGACAGGGAACCTCGCACGAGCAGTACTTC.

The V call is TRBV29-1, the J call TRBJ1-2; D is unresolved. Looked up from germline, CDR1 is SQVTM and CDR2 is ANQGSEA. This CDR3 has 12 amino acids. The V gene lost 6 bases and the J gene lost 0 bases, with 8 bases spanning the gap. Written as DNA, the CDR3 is TGCAGCGTCCCGGGAGCTAACTATGGCTACACCTTC. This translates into CSVPGANYGYTF.

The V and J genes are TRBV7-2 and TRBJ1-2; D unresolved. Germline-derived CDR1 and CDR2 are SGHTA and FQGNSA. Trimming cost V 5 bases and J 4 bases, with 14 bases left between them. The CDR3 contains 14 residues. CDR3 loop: CASSTGPGSYGYTF. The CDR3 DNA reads TGTGCCAGCAGCACGGGCCCCGGGAGCTATGGCTACACCTTC.

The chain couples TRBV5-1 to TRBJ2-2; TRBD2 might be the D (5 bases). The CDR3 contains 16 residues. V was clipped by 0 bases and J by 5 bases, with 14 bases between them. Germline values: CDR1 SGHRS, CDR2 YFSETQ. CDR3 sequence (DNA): TGCGCCAGCAGCTTGGACGCCCTCAGAGGGACCGGGGAGCTGTTTTTT. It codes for CASSLDALRGTGELFF.

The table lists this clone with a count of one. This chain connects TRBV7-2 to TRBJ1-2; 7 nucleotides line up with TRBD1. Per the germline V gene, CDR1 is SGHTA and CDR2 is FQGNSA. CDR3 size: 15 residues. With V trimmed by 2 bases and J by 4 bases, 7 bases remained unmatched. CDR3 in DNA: TGTGCCAGCAGCTTAATGGGAGACAGGGTCTATGGCTACACCTTC. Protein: CASSLMGDRVYGYTF.

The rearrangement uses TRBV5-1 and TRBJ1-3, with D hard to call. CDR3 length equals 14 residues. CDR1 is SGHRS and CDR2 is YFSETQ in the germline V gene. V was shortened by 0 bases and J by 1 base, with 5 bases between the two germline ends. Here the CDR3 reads CASSLGVSGNTIYF. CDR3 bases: TGCGCCAGCAGCTTGGGCGTGTCTGGAAACACCATATATTTT.

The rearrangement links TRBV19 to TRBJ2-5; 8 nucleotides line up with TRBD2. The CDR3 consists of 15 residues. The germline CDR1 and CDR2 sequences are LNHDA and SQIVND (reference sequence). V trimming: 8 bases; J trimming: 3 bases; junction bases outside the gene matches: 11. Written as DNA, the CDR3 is TGTGCCAGTCTAGATGGGGCAGCGGGAGAAGAGACCCAGTACTTC. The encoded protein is CASLDGAAGEETQYF.

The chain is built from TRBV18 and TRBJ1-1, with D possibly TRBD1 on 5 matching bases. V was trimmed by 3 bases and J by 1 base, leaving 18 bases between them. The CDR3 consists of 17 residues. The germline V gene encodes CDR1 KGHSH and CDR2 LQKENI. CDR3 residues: CASSPPARERWNTEAFF. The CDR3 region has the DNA TGTGCCAGCTCACCTCCCGCCAGGGAGAGATGGAACACTGAAGCTTTCTTT.

CDR3 sequence (DNA): TGTGCCAGCAGCTTAGGTGTAGGGGTCACCTACGAGCAGTACTTC. This sequence encodes CASSLGVGVTYEQYF. The genes are TRBV11-2 and TRBJ2-7, with D possibly matching TRBD1 (5 bases). The V end lost 1 base, the J end lost 2 bases, and 12 bases lay between the germline ends. CDR3 length equals 15 residues. The V gene's germline CDR1 is SGHAT and CDR2 FQNNGV.

The CDR3 is CAWGEELDPEKLFF. The DNA of the CDR3 is TGTGCCTGGGGGGAGGAATTAGATCCGGAAAAACTGTTTTTT. The rearrangement uses TRBV30 and TRBJ1-4; D is unclear. CDR3 size: 14 residues. The germline V and J ends were trimmed by 5 bases and 8 bases, with 18 bases remaining between them. Germline-derived CDR1 and CDR2 are GTSNPN and SVGIG (reference sequence).